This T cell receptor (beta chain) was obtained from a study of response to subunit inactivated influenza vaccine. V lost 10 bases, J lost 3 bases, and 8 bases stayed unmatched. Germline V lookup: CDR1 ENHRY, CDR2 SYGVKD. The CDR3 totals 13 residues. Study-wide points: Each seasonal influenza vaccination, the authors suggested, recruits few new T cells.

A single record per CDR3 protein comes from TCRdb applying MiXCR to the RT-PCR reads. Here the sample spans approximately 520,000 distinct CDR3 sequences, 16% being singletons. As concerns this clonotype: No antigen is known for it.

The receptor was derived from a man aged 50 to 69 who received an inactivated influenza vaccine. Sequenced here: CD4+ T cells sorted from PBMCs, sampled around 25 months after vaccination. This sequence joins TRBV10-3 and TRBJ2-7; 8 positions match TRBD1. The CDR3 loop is CANADRVDYEQYF. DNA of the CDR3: TGTGCCAATGCGGACAGGGTGGACTACGAGCAGTACTTC.